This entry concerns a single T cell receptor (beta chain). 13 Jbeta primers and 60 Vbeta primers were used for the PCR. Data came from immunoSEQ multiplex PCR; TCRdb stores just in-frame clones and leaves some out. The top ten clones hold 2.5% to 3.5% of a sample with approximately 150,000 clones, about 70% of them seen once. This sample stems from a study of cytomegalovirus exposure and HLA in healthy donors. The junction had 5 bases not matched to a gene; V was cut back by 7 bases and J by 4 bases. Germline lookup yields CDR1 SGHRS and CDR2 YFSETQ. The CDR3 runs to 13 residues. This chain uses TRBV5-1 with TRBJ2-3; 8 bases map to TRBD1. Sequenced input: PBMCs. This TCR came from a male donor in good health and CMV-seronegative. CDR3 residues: CASARGLADTQYF. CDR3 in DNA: TGCGCCAGCGCCAGGGGGCTAGCAGATACGCAGTATTTT.